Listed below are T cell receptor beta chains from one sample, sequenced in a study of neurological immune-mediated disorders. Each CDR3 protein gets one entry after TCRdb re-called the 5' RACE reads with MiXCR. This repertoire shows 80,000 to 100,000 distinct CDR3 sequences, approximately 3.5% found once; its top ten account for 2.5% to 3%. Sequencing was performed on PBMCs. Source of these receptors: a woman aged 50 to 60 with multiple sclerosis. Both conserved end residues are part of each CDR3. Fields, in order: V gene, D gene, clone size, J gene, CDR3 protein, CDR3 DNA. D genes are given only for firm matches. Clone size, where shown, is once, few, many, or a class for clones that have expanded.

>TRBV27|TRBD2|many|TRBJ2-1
CASSQSGAIRSYNEQFF
TGTGCCAGCAGTCAAAGCGGGGCTATCCGAAGCTACAATGAGCAGTTCTTC
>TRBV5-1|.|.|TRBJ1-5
CASSPGGGQRQPQHF
TGCGCCAGCAGCCCCGGAGGGGGGCAGAGACAGCCCCAGCATTTT
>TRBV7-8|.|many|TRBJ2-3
CASSPVEGLSTDTQYF
TGTGCCAGCAGCCCCGTTGAGGGGCTGAGCACAGATACGCAGTATTTT
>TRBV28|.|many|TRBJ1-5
CASSPQGLTQGNQPQHF
TGTGCCAGCAGTCCCCAGGGGCTCACCCAGGGCAATCAGCCCCAGCATTTT
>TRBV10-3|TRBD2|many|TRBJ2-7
CAISEFSSGGMVSYEQYF
TGTGCCATCAGTGAATTTTCTAGCGGGGGAATGGTTTCCTACGAGCAGTACTTC
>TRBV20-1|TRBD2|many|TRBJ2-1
CSARSSGAHNEQFF
TGCAGTGCTAGAAGTAGCGGGGCACACAATGAGCAGTTCTTC
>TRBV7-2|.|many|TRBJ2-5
CASSSQRVGGQETQYF
TGTGCCAGCAGCTCCCAGCGGGTCGGGGGACAAGAGACCCAGTACTTC
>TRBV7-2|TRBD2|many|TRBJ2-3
CASSPLAGGPDTQYF
TGTGCCAGCAGCCCACTAGCGGGGGGGCCGGATACGCAGTATTTT
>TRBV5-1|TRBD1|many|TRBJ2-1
CASSPGQAGNEQFF
TGCGCCAGCAGCCCGGGACAGGCAGGCAATGAGCAGTTCTTC
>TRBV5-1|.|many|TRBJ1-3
CASSSPGPSSGNTIYF
TGCGCCAGCAGCTCCCCGGGACCATCGTCCGGAAACACCATATATTTT
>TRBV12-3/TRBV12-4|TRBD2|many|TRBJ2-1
CATRLAGALGLFF
TGTGCCACCAGACTAGCGGGGGCCTTGGGGCTGTTCTTC
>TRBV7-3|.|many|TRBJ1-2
CASSLPGGEGYTF
TGTGCCAGCAGCCTACCGGGCGGGGAAGGCTACACCTTC
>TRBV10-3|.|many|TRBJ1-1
CAIRDHKNTEAFF
TGTGCCATCAGAGACCACAAGAACACTGAAGCTTTCTTT
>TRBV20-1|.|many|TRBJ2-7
CSALYTYEQYF
TGCAGTGCTCTCTACACCTACGAGCAGTACTTC
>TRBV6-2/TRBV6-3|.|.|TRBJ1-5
CASRPTGAPNQPQHF
TGTGCCAGCAGGCCGACAGGAGCTCCAAATCAGCCCCAGCATTTT
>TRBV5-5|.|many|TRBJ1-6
CASSSNTSPLHF
TGTGCCAGCAGTTCGAACACCTCACCCCTCCACTTT